This is a list of T cell receptor beta chains from one sample in a study of blood T cell repertoires in COVID-19. Here immunoSEQ multiplex PCR was the method, and the copy in TCRdb shows in-frame clones only, minus some. The sample consists of about 73,000 clones, 89% of them appearing once. The sample consisted of peripheral blood. The origin of the receptors is a man older than 75 with acute or convalescent COVID-19. Each CDR3 is given with its conserved first and last residue. The D gene is left open where the match is weak. The size of a clone is reported for some rows only, either as once, few or many, or as a class for expanded clones.

TRBD1 | TRBJ1-4 | . | TRBV5-6 | TGTGCCAGCAGCTTGGGGACAGGGAGTGAAAAACTGTTTTTT | CASSLGTGSEKLFF
. | TRBJ1-5 | . | TRBV10-1 | TGCGCCAGCAGTGAGAGCCACAGGGATCAGCCCCAGCATTTT | CASSESHRDQPQHF
TRBD2 | TRBJ2-1 | . | TRBV14 | TGTGCCAGCAGCCACGGGCATCTAGCGGGGGGTTACAATGAGCAGTTCTTC | CASSHGHLAGGYNEQFF
. | TRBJ2-1 | . | TRBV2 | TGTGCCAGCAGTGCAGGGGTCCTCAATGAGCAGTTCTTC | CASSAGVLNEQFF
TRBD1 | TRBJ1-2 | . | TRBV18 | TGTGCCAGCTCAGACCGGGACAGGAATGGCTACACCTTC | CASSDRDRNGYTF
TRBD1 | TRBJ1-2 | . | TRBV19 | TGTGCCAGTAGGGTTCAGGGGGACTACTATGGCTACACCTTC | CASRVQGDYYGYTF
. | TRBJ1-6 | few | TRBV7-9 | TGTGCCAGCAGCTTATCTCCAGGGGATTCACCCCTCCACTTT | CASSLSPGDSPLHF
. | TRBJ1-6 | once | TRBV6-5 | TGTGCCAGCAGTACAGGGCAATCACCCCTCCACTTT | CASSTGQSPLHF
. | TRBJ2-7 | . | TRBV3-1/TRBV3-2 | TGTGCCAGCAGCTTAGTCGGCGAGCAGTACTTC | CASSLVGEQYF
. | TRBJ2-7 | few | TRBV5-6 | TGTGCCAGCAGCCCCAGACAGGTCTACTCCTACGAGCAGTACTTC | CASSPRQVYSYEQYF
. | TRBJ1-6 | . | TRBV30 | TGTGCCTGGAGTTTATACTTGGGGGGGGATTCACCCCTCCACTTT | CAWSLYLGGDSPLHF
TRBD1 | TRBJ2-1 | . | TRBV28 | TGTGCCAGCAGTTTATCCAACAGGGGCACGTACAATGAGCAGTTCTTC | CASSLSNRGTYNEQFF
. | TRBJ2-7 | few | TRBV27 | TGTGCCAGCAGGGCCGCTGCCCTTAACCTAGCGCCCCAATGGAGCGAGCAGTACTTC | CASRAAALNLAPQWSEQYF
TRBD1 | TRBJ1-2 | once | TRBV28 | TGTGCCAGCCGGGACAGCAAATCCTATGGCTACACCTTC | CASRDSKSYGYTF
. | TRBJ1-2 | . | TRBV10-1 | TGCGCCAGCAGTGAGTCGGAAGGACGGGGAGTCTATGGCTACACCTTC | CASSESEGRGVYGYTF
TRBD1 | TRBJ1-2 | . | TRBV19 | TGTGCCAGTAGTATTAGCGGGACAGGGACCCCTGGCTACACCTTC | CASSISGTGTPGYTF
. | TRBJ2-3 | . | TRBV5-3 | TGTGCCAGCTTGCGGGACGAGTACACAGATACGCAGTATTTT | CASLRDEYTDTQYF
. | TRBJ2-7 | . | TRBV6-1 | TGTGCCAGCAGTGAACAGGGAAACGGCGAGCAGTACTTC | CASSEQGNGEQYF
TRBD1 | TRBJ1-6 | few | TRBV7-2 | TGTGCCAGCAGCTTGGACAGGGCCGATAATTCACCCCTCCACTTT | CASSLDRADNSPLHF
. | TRBJ2-3 | . | TRBV2 | TGTGCCAGCAGTGATAAGAGCGGTCTCTCCACAGATACGCAGTATTTT | CASSDKSGLSTDTQYF
. | TRBJ1-6 | . | TRBV6-5 | TGTGCCAGCAGTTACTCGAGGGCCTATAATTCACCCCTCCACTTT | CASSYSRAYNSPLHF
. | TRBJ1-1 | once | TRBV6-5 | TGTGCCAGCAGGGTACAGGGTTTGGACACTGAAGCTTTCTTT | CASRVQGLDTEAFF
. | TRBJ1-3 | . | TRBV5-1 | TGCGCCAGCAGCTTGGCAGGCTCTGGAAACACCATATATTTT | CASSLAGSGNTIYF
. | TRBJ2-7 | . | TRBV7-6 | TGTGCCAGCAGCTTAGCCACAGCCTACGAGCAGTACTTC | CASSLATAYEQYF
. | TRBJ2-7 | . | TRBV6-5 | TGTGCCAGCACCCGCCAGGCACATTCCTACGAGCAGTACTTC | CASTRQAHSYEQYF
. | TRBJ2-2 | . | TRBV5-4 | TGTGCCAGCAGCCCGGGGAGACGAGATAACACCGGGGAGCTGTTTTTT | CASSPGRRDNTGELFF
TRBD2 | TRBJ2-2 | . | TRBV3-1/TRBV3-2 | TGTGCCAGCAGCCGGGGACTAGCGGGGGCCGCGAACACCGGGGAGCTGTTTTTT | CASSRGLAGAANTGELFF
TRBD1 | TRBJ1-2 | . | TRBV10-3 | TGTGCCATCAGGGGGACACAGGGGGCTGCCAACTATGGCTACACCTTC | CAIRGTQGAANYGYTF
. | TRBJ2-5 | . | TRBV11-2 | TGTGCCAGCAGCTTAGGCCCTGGGAGAGAGACCCAGTACTTC | CASSLGPGRETQYF
TRBD1 | TRBJ2-5 | . | TRBV10-3 | TGTGCCATCAGGGCGGACAGGGGCCAAGAGACCCAGTACTTC | CAIRADRGQETQYF
. | TRBJ2-7 | . | TRBV4-1 | TGCGCCAGCAGCCAAGATTGGCAGGTCCACGAGCAGTACTTC | CASSQDWQVHEQYF
. | TRBJ1-6 | . | TRBV7-9 | TGTGCCAGCAGCTTAGCAAGAGCCAATTCACCCCTCCACTTT | CASSLARANSPLHF
TRBD2 | TRBJ2-1 | . | TRBV27 | TGTGCCAGCAGAGGTTTAGGGACTAGTAGCAATGAGCAGTTCTTC | CASRGLGTSSNEQFF
TRBD1 | TRBJ2-5 | . | TRBV19 | TGTGCCAGTAGTATAACGGGGGACAGGGTGTCGGAGACCCAGTACTTC | CASSITGDRVSETQYF
. | TRBJ1-1 | . | TRBV12-3/TRBV12-4 | TGTGCCAGCAGTTTCACCGGGACAACCGAAGCTTTCTTT | CASSFTGTTEAFF